This T cell receptor beta chain is from a study of siplizumab effects on memory and regulatory T cells. Study-wide points: Alloreactive sequences tracing back to unstimulated CD4+ memory cells were significantly reduced by siplizumab. Unstimulated subsets contained matches for only a minor fraction of alloreactive clones.

Each sample had around 110,000 TCR templates assayed. The method was immunoSEQ multiplex PCR; TCRdb's version includes in-frame clones alone and lacks a portion of them. The profile covers 110,000 or so clones, with about 93% appearing a single time and about 0.32% taken by the ten largest. The CDR3 spans 14 residues. Germline V gives CDR1 LNHDA, CDR2 SQIVND (reference sequence). Between the trimmed V and J ends, which lost 3 bases and 2 bases, there was a span of 9 bases. Regarding this clone: Antigen specificity is unknown.

The receptor was isolated from a human donor in good health. The specimen was CD4+ T cells sorted from blood. The chain recombines TRBV19 with TRBJ2-3; D uncertain. CDR3 in amino acids: CASSILLHTDTQYF. In DNA form, the CDR3 reads TGTGCCAGTAGTATCCTACTGCACACAGATACGCAGTATTTT.